These T cell receptor beta chains were read from a single sample in a study of T cell responses to AZD1222 COVID-19 vaccine. The method was immunoSEQ multiplex PCR; TCRdb's version includes in-frame clones alone and lacks a portion of them. The sample shows more than 150,000 clones, just over 90% of them seen only once. Sequences were derived from peripheral blood, sampled on day 0 of AZD1222 vaccination. These receptors originate from an adult in good health. Both conserved end residues are part of each CDR3. The D gene is left open where the match is weak. Size is stated for part of the rows, as once, few or many counts, or as a class when the clone is expanded.

cdr3_length: 16
clone_size: -
j_call: TRBJ2-1
v_call: TRBV7-3
d_call: TRBD2
cdr3_aa: CASSPFIAGGGGEQFF
cdr3_nt: TGTGCCAGCAGCCCCTTCATAGCGGGAGGGGGAGGTGAGCAGTTCTTC

cdr3_length: 14
clone_size: -
j_call: TRBJ1-2
v_call: TRBV4-1
d_call: TRBD1
cdr3_aa: CASSQGTGLYGYTF
cdr3_nt: TGCGCCAGCAGCCAAGGGACAGGGTTATATGGCTACACCTTC

cdr3_length: 15
clone_size: -
j_call: TRBJ2-7
v_call: TRBV5-1
d_call: -
cdr3_aa: CASSLLRGISYEQYF
cdr3_nt: TGCGCCAGCAGCTTGCTTCGGGGGATCTCCTACGAGCAGTACTTC

cdr3_length: 16
clone_size: -
j_call: TRBJ1-4
v_call: TRBV18
d_call: TRBD1
cdr3_aa: CASSPSRQGAGEKLFF
cdr3_nt: TGTGCCAGCTCACCCTCTCGACAGGGGGCGGGTGAAAAACTGTTTTTT

cdr3_length: 13
clone_size: once
j_call: TRBJ2-1
v_call: TRBV7-3
d_call: -
cdr3_aa: CASSLGQSNEQFF
cdr3_nt: TGTGCCAGCAGCTTGGGACAATCGAATGAGCAGTTCTTC

cdr3_length: 17
clone_size: -
j_call: TRBJ1-2
v_call: TRBV6-1
d_call: -
cdr3_aa: CASSEVLTRARTYGYTF
cdr3_nt: TGTGCCAGCAGTGAAGTTTTGACGAGGGCCCGGACCTATGGCTACACCTTC

cdr3_length: 16
clone_size: -
j_call: TRBJ2-2
v_call: TRBV7-3
d_call: TRBD2
cdr3_aa: CASSPFQRGLTGELFF
cdr3_nt: TGTGCCAGCAGCCCCTTCCAGCGGGGGTTAACCGGGGAGCTGTTTTTT

cdr3_length: 14
clone_size: -
j_call: TRBJ2-7
v_call: TRBV10-3
d_call: -
cdr3_aa: CAISGSTGSYEQYF
cdr3_nt: TGTGCCATCTCTGGTAGCACGGGCTCCTACGAGCAGTACTTC

cdr3_length: 14
clone_size: -
j_call: TRBJ2-3
v_call: TRBV29-1
d_call: -
cdr3_aa: CSVRNHGPTDTQYF
cdr3_nt: TGCAGCGTTAGGAACCACGGCCCAACAGATACGCAGTATTTT

cdr3_length: 16
clone_size: once
j_call: TRBJ2-7
v_call: TRBV2
d_call: TRBD2
cdr3_aa: CASSEDLTSSGYEQYF
cdr3_nt: TGTGCCAGCAGTGAAGATTTGACTAGCAGCGGCTACGAGCAGTACTTC

cdr3_length: 14
clone_size: -
j_call: TRBJ1-1
v_call: TRBV6-6
d_call: -
cdr3_aa: CASSYLGGDTEAFF
cdr3_nt: TGTGCCAGCAGTTACCTCGGGGGGGACACTGAAGCTTTCTTT

cdr3_length: 12
clone_size: -
j_call: TRBJ2-7
v_call: TRBV6-6
d_call: -
cdr3_aa: CASRNGVYEQYF
cdr3_nt: TGTGCCAGCAGAAACGGAGTATACGAGCAGTACTTC

cdr3_length: 15
clone_size: -
j_call: TRBJ2-4
v_call: TRBV11-2
d_call: TRBD2
cdr3_aa: CASRGGISGSWIQYF
cdr3_nt: TGTGCCAGCAGGGGTGGGATTAGCGGGAGTTGGATTCAGTACTTC

cdr3_length: 15
clone_size: -
j_call: TRBJ2-7
v_call: TRBV7-8
d_call: TRBD1
cdr3_aa: CASSFLRDRWHEQYF
cdr3_nt: TGTGCCAGCAGCTTTCTCCGGGACAGGTGGCACGAGCAGTACTTC

cdr3_length: 13
clone_size: -
j_call: TRBJ1-4
v_call: TRBV20-1
d_call: -
cdr3_aa: CSASRPRNEKLFF
cdr3_nt: TGCAGTGCTAGTAGGCCGCGTAATGAAAAACTGTTTTTT

cdr3_length: 12
clone_size: -
j_call: TRBJ2-1
v_call: TRBV12-3/TRBV12-4
d_call: -
cdr3_aa: CASSNGRGKQFF
cdr3_nt: TGTGCCAGCAGCAACGGACGCGGCAAGCAGTTCTTC

cdr3_length: 14
clone_size: few
j_call: TRBJ1-2
v_call: TRBV28
d_call: -
cdr3_aa: CASSLLSGVYGYTF
cdr3_nt: TGTGCCAGCAGTTTATTATCAGGGGTCTATGGCTACACCTTC

cdr3_length: 14
clone_size: once
j_call: TRBJ1-4
v_call: TRBV19
d_call: -
cdr3_aa: CASNNPYRAGELFF
cdr3_nt: TGTGCCAGTAACAACCCCTACAGGGCAGGCGAACTGTTTTTT

cdr3_length: 15
clone_size: -
j_call: TRBJ2-2
v_call: TRBV27
d_call: -
cdr3_aa: CASSLRGLDTGELFF
cdr3_nt: TGTGCCAGCAGTCTCAGGGGCTTGGACACCGGGGAGCTGTTTTTT

cdr3_length: 15
clone_size: -
j_call: TRBJ2-1
v_call: TRBV19
d_call: -
cdr3_aa: CASSVNSLSYNEQFF
cdr3_nt: TGTGCCAGTAGTGTGAACAGCCTTTCTTACAATGAGCAGTTCTTC

cdr3_length: 14
clone_size: once
j_call: TRBJ2-1
v_call: TRBV29-1
d_call: -
cdr3_aa: CSVAWSNQYNEQFF
cdr3_nt: TGCAGCGTTGCATGGTCTAATCAATACAATGAGCAGTTCTTC

cdr3_length: 13
clone_size: -
j_call: TRBJ2-7
v_call: TRBV11-1
d_call: -
cdr3_aa: CASSLRVGYEQYF
cdr3_nt: TGTGCCAGCAGCTTAAGGGTTGGTTACGAGCAGTACTTC

cdr3_length: 15
clone_size: -
j_call: TRBJ2-2
v_call: TRBV5-1
d_call: TRBD2
cdr3_aa: CASSFSGRASGELFF
cdr3_nt: TGCGCCAGCAGCTTTAGCGGGAGGGCCTCCGGGGAGCTGTTTTTT

cdr3_length: 13
clone_size: -
j_call: TRBJ1-3
v_call: TRBV24-1
d_call: -
cdr3_aa: CATSGSSGNTIYF
cdr3_nt: TGTGCCACCAGTGGGAGCTCTGGAAACACCATATATTTT

cdr3_length: 16
clone_size: -
j_call: TRBJ1-4
v_call: TRBV11-2
d_call: -
cdr3_aa: CASRLRLDSQDEKLFF
cdr3_nt: TGTGCCAGCAGATTAAGGTTGGACAGCCAAGATGAAAAACTGTTTTTT

cdr3_length: 16
clone_size: once
j_call: TRBJ2-2
v_call: TRBV9
d_call: -
cdr3_aa: CASSVFGNANTGELFF
cdr3_nt: TGTGCCAGCAGCGTCTTTGGCAACGCGAACACCGGGGAGCTGTTTTTT

cdr3_length: 16
clone_size: -
j_call: TRBJ2-5
v_call: TRBV5-1
d_call: TRBD1
cdr3_aa: CARRLGQGEGVETQYF
cdr3_nt: TGCGCCCGCCGATTGGGACAGGGAGAAGGGGTAGAGACCCAGTACTTC